The sequence of this TCR beta chain was determined in a study of post-analysis software for immune sequencing data. Whole-study results and caveats: Controls showed lower frequencies than patients for roughly five TRBV segments, and TRBV5-6, TRBV5-1 and TRBV20-1 were among these. Strong co-clustering by F measure was seen for same-batch samples. Controls significantly exceeded multiple sclerosis patients in normalized Chao1 diversity.

This clonotype showed up just a few times. Its target is not known. Carried by the TCR beta cDNA libraries were unique molecular identifiers. Once about 0.9 to 11 million T cells were used, roughly 0.5 million cDNA molecules resulted. TCRdb independently ran MiXCR on the PCR reads; one entry per CDR3 protein. The sample holds some 800,000 distinct CDR3 sequences, around 42% seen once. The V and J ends lost 8 bases and 7 bases, in that order; junction bases with no gene match: 7. Germline-derived CDR1 and CDR2 are MNHEY and SVGEGT. This CDR3 region has 12 residues. Specimen: blood. The receptor was isolated from a girl aged 10-17 years with multiple sclerosis. The rearrangement joins TRBV6-2 or TRBV6-3 to TRBJ2-5; 7 positions agree with TRBD1. This chain's CDR3 is CASGETGRTQYF. CDR3 DNA: TGTGCCAGCGGAGAGACAGGGCGGACCCAGTACTTC.